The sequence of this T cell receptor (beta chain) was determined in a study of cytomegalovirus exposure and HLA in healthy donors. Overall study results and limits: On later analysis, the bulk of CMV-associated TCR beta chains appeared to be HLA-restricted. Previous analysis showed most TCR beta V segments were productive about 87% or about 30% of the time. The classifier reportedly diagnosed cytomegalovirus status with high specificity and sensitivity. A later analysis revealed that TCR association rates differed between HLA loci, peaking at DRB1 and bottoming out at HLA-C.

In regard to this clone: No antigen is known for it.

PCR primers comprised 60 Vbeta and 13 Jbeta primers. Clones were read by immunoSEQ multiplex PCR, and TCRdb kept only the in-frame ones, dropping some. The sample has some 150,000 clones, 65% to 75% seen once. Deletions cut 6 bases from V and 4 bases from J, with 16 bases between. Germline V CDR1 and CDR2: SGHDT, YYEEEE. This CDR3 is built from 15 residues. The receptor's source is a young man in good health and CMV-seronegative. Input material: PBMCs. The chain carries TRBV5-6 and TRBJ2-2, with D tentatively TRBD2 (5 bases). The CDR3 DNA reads TGTGCCAGCATGGTCGGGGTCCGCGCCACCGGGGAGCTGTTTTTT. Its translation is CASMVGVRATGELFF.